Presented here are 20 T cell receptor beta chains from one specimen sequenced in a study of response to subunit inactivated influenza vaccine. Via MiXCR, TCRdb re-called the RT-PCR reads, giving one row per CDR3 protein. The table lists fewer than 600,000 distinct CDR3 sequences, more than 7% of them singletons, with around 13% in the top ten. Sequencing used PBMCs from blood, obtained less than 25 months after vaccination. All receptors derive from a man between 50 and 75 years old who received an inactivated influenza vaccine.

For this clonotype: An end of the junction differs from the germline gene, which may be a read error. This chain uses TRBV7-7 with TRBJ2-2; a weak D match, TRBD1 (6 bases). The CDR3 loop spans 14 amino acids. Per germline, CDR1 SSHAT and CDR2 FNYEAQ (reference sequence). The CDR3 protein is CASSLHRDTGELFF. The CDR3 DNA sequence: TGTGCTAGCAGCTTACACAGGGACACCGGGGAGCTGTTTTTT.

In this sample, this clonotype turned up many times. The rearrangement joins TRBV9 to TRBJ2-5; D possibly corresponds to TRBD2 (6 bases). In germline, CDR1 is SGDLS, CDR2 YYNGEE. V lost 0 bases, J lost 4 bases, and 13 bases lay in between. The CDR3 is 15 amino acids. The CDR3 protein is CASSVGAKGGETQYF. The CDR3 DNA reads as TGTGCCAGCAGCGTAGGGGCAAAGGGAGGAGAGACCCAGTACTTC.

In DNA, the CDR3 is TGTGCCAGCAGCCAAGACCGGGGCAGGGCGCGGAGTCTGATTACGTACTTC. This translates into CASSQDRGRARSLITYF. V gene TRBV3-1 combines with J gene TRBJ2-7; either TRBD1 or TRBD2 may supply D (5 bases each). This CDR3 is 17 amino acids long. In germline, CDR1 is LGHDT, CDR2 YNNKEL (reference sequence). Between the trimmed V and J ends, which lost 0 bases and 12 bases, there was a span of 27 bases.

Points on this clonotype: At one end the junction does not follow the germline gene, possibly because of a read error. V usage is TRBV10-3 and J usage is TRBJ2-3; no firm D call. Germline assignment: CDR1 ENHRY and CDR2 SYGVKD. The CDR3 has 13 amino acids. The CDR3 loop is CPISESGFYTQYF. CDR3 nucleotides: TGCCCCATCAGTGAGTCAGGCTTCTATACGCAGTATTTT.

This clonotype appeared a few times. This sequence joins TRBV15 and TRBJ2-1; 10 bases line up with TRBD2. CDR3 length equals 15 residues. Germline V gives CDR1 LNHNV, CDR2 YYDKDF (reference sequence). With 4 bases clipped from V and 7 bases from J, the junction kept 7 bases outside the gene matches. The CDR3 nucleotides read TGTGCCACCAGCAAGACTAGCGGGTTAAGGAATGAGCAGTTCTTC. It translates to CATSKTSGLRNEQFF.

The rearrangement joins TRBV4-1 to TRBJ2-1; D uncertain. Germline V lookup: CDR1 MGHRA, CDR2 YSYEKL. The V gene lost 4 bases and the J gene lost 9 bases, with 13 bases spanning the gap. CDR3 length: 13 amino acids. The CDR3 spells CASSPPGVREQFF. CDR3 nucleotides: TGCGCCAGCAGCCCCCCGGGCGTGCGTGAGCAGTTCTTC.

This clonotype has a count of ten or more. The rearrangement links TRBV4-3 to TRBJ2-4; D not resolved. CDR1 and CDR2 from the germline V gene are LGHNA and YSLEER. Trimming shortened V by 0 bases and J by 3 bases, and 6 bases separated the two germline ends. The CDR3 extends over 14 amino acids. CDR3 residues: CASSQDMDKNIQYF. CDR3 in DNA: TGCGCCAGCAGCCAAGACATGGACAAAAACATTCAGTACTTC.

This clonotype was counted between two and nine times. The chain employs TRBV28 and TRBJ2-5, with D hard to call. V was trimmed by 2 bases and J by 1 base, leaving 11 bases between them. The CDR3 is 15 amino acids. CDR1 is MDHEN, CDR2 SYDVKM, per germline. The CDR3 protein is CASSLKLTFQETQYF. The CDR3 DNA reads TGTGCCAGCAGTTTAAAGTTAACGTTCCAAGAGACCCAGTACTTC.

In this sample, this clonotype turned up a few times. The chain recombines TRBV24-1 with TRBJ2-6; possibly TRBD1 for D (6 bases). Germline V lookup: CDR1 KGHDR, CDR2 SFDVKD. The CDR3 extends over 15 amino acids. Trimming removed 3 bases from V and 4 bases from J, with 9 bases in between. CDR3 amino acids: CATSDVGAGANVLTF. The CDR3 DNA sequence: TGTGCCACCAGTGATGTGGGGGCGGGGGCCAACGTCCTGACTTTC.

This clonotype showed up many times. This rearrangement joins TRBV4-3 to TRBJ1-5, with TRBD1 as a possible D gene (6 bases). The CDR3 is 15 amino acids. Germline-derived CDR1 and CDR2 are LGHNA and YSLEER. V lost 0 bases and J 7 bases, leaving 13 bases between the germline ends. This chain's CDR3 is CASSQDWAGDQPQHF. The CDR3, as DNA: TGCGCCAGCAGCCAAGATTGGGCAGGGGACCAGCCCCAGCATTTT.

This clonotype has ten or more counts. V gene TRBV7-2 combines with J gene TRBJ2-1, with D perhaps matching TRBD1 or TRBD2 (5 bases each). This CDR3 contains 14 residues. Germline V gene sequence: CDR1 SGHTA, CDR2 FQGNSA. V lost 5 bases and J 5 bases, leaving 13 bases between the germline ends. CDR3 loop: CASSIPGTNNEQFF. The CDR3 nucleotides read TGTGCCAGCAGCATACCGGGGACGAACAATGAGCAGTTCTTC. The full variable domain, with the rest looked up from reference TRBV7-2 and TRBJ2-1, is GAGVSQSPSNKVTEKGKDVELRCDPISGHTALYWYRQSLGQGLEFLIYFQGNSAPDKSGLPSDRFSAERTGGSVSTLTIQRTQQEDSAVYLCASSIPGTNNEQFFGPGTRLTVL.

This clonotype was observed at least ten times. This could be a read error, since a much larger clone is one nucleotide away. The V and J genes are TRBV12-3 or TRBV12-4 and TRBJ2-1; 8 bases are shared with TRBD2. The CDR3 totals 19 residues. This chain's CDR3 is CTICFGPVGGRIPYNEQFF. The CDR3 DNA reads TGTACCATCTGTTTCGGGCCTGTCGGCGGGAGGATACCCTACAATGAGCAGTTCTTC.

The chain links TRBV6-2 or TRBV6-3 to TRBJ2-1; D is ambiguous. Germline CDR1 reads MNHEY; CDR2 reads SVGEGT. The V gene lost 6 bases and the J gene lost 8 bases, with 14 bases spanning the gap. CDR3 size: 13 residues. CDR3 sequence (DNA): TGTGCCAGCAGCCCAAGGAGAGACGATGAGCAGTTCTTC. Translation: CASSPRRDDEQFF.

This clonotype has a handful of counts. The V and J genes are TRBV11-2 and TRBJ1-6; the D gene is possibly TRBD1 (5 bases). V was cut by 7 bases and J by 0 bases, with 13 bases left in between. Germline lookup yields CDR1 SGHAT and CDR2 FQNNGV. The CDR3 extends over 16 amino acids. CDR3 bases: TGTGCCAGCAACTCCCCGACAGACTCCTATAATTCACCCCTCCACTTT. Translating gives CASNSPTDSYNSPLHF.

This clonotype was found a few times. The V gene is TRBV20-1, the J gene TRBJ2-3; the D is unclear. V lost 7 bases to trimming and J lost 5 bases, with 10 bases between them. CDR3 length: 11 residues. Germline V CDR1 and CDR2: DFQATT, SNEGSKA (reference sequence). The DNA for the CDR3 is TGCAGTGGTGGGGTGGGAGATACGCAGTATTTT. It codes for CSGGVGDTQYF.

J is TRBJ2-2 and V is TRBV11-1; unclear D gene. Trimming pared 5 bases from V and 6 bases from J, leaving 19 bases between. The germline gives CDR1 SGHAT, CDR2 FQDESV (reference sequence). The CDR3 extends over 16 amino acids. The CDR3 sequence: CASSPTEFLVAGELFF. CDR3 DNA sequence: TGTGCCAGCAGCCCTACGGAATTTTTGGTGGCCGGGGAGCTGTTTTTT.

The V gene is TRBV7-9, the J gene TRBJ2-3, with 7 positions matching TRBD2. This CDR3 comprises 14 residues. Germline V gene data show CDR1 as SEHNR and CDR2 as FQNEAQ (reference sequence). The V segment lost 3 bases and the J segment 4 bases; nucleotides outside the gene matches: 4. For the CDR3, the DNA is TGTGCCAGCAGCTTCAGAGGACTAGCAGATACGCAGTATTTT. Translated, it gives CASSFRGLADTQYF.

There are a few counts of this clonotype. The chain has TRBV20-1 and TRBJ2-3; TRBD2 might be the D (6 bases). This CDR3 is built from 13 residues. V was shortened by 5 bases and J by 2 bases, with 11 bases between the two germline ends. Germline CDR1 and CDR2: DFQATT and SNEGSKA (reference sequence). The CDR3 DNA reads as TGCAGTGCTCGGGACTTGTTCACAGATACGCAGTATTTT. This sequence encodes CSARDLFTDTQYF.

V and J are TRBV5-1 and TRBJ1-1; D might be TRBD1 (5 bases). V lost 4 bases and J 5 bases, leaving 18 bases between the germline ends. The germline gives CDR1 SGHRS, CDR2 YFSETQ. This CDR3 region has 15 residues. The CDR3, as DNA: TGCGCCAGCAGCCAGCAGGAAGGGGCGAGGACTGAAGCTTTCTTT. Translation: CASSQQEGARTEAFF.

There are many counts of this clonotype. Written as DNA, the CDR3 is TGTGCCAGCAGCTTTGAAGGTGGAACGCTTCTATCTGTAGCTTTCTTT. Its translation is CASSFEGGTLLSVAFF. The rearrangement uses TRBV5-6 and TRBJ1-1; D not certain. Germline V gene sequence: CDR1 SGHDT, CDR2 YYEEEE. This CDR3 spans 16 amino acids. V dropped 2 bases and J dropped 10 bases, with 24 bases sitting between them.